This T cell receptor (beta chain) originates from a study of blood T cell repertoires in COVID-19. Libraries were prepared by immunoSEQ multiplex PCR; TCRdb keeps only in-frame clonotypes and omits some of them. The data contain some 130,000 clones, around 89% of them singletons. Germline values: CDR1 LGHNA, CDR2 YNFKEQ. The length of the CDR3 is 20 residues. With 0 bases removed from V and 1 base from J, the gap between germline ends came to 25 bases. The chain couples TRBV4-2 to TRBJ2-7; D is perhaps TRBD2 (5 bases). This TCR was recovered from a man aged 50-60 years with active or convalescent COVID-19. The sequenced material came from peripheral blood. CDR3 DNA: TGTGCCAGCAGCCAAGATCTTCCCTCCCGTAGCGTTAGTAGATCCTACGAGCAGTACTTC. This codes for CASSQDLPSRSVSRSYEQYF.